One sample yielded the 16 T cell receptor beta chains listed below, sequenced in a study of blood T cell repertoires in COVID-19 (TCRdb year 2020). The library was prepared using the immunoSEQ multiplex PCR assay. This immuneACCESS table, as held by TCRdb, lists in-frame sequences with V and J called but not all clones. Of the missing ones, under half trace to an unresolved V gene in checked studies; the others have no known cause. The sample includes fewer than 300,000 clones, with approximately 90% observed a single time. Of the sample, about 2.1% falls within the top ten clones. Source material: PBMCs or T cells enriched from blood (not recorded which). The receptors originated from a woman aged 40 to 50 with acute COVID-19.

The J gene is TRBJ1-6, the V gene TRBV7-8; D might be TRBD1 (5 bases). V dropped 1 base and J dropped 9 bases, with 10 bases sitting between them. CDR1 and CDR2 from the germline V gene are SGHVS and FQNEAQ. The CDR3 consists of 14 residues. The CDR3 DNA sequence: TGTGCCAGCAGCTTAGGCGGGGGTGGTTCACCCCTCCACTTT. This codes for CASSLGGGGSPLHF.

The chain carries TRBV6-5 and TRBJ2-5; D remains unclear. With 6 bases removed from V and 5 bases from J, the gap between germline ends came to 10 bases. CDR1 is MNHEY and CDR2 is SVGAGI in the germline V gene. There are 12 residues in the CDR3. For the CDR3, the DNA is TGTGCCAGCAGCCTCACTTCGGAGACCCAGTACTTC. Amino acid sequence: CASSLTSETQYF.

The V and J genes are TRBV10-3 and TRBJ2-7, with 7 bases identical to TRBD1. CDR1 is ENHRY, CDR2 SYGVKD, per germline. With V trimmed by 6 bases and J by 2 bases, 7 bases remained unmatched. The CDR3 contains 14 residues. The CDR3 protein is CAISSDRDTYEQYF. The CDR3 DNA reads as TGTGCCATCAGCTCTGACAGGGATACCTACGAGCAGTACTTC.

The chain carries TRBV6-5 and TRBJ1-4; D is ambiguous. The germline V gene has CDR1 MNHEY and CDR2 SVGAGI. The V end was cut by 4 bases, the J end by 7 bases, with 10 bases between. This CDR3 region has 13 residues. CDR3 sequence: CASSLLEGEKLFF. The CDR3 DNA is TGTGCCAGCAGTTTGCTGGAGGGTGAAAAACTGTTTTTT.

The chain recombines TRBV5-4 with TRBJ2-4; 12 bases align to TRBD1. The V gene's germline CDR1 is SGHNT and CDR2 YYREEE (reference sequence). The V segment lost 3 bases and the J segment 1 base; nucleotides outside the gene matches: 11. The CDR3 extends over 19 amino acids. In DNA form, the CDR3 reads TGTGCCAGCAGCTCGGGACAGGGGGCGCCCCGGTTGGCCAAAAACATTCAGTACTTC. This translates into CASSSGQGAPRLAKNIQYF.

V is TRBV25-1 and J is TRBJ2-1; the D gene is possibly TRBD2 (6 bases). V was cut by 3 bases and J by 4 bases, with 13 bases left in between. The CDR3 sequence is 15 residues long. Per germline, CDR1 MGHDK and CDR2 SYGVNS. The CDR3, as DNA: TGTGCCAGCAGTGACGAGGGACTCCCATACAATGAGCAGTTCTTC. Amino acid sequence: CASSDEGLPYNEQFF.

The CDR3 nucleotides are TGCAGCGTAAGACAGGGGTACACTGAAGCTTTCTTT. Protein product: CSVRQGYTEAFF. This chain joins TRBV29-1 and TRBJ1-1; 8 nucleotides match TRBD1. CDR3 length: 12 amino acids. Germline assignment: CDR1 SQVTM and CDR2 ANQGSEA. V shed 6 bases, J shed 3 bases, and the junction held 3 bases outside the gene matches.

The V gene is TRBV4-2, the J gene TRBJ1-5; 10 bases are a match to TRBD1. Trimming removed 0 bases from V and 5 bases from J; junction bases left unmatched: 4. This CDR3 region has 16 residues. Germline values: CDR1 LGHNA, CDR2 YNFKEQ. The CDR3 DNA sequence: TGTGCCAGCAGCCAAGACCGAGGGACAGGGGATCAGCCCCAGCATTTT. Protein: CASSQDRGTGDQPQHF.

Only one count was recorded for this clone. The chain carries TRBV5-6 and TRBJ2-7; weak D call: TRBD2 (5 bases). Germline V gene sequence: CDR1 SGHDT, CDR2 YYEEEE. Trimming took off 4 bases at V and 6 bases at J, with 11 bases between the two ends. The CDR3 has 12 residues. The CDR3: CASSRTRSEQYF. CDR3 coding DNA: TGTGCCAGCAGCCGCACTAGAAGCGAGCAGTACTTC.

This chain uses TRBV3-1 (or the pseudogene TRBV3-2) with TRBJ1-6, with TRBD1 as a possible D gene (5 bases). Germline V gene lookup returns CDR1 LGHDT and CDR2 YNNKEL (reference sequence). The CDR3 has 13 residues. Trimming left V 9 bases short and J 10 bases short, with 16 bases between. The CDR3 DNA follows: TGTGCCAGTGCAGGGCGACGGAGCTCACCCCTCCACTTT. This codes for CASAGRRSSPLHF.

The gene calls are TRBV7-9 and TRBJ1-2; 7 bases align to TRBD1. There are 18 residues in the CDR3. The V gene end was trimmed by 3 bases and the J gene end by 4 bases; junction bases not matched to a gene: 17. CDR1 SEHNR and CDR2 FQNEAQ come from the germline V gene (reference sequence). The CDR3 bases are TGTGCCAGCAGCTTGCACAAAGGGACAGTCGCATACGGCTATGGCTACACCTTC. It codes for CASSLHKGTVAYGYGYTF.

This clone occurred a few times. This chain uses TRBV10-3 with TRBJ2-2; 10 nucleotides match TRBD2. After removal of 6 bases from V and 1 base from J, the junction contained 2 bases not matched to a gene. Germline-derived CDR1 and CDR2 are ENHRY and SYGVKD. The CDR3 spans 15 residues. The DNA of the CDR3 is TGTGCCATCAGCACTAGCGGGGAGAACACCGGGGAGCTGTTTTTT. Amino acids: CAISTSGENTGELFF.

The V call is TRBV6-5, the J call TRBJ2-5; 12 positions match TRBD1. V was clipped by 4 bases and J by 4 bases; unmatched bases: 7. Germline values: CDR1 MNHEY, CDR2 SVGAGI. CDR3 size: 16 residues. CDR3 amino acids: CASSSHRDRGRETQYF. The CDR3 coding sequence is TGTGCCAGCAGTTCCCACCGGGACAGGGGGCGAGAGACCCAGTACTTC.

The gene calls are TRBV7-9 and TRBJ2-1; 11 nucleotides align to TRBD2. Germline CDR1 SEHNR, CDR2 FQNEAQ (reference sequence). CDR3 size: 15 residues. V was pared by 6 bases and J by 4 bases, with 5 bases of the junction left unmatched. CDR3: CASSQTSGSYNEQFF. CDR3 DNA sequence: TGTGCCAGCAGTCAAACTAGCGGGAGTTACAATGAGCAGTTCTTC.

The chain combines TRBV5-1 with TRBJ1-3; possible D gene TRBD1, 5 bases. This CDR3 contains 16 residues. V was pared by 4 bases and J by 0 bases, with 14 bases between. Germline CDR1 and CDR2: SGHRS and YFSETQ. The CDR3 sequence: CASSRGDGTSGNTIYF. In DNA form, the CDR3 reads TGCGCCAGCAGCCGGGGGGACGGAACCTCTGGAAACACCATATATTTT.

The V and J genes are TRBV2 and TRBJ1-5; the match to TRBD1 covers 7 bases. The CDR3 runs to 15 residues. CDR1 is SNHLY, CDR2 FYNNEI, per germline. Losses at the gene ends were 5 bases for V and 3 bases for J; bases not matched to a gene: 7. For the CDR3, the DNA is TGTGCCAGCAGTAAACTCGGGACAGACAATCAGCCCCAGCATTTT. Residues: CASSKLGTDNQPQHF.